This T cell receptor beta chain originates from a study of blood T cell repertoires in COVID-19. Across the study: The United States, Italy and Spain provided the acute and convalescent COVID-19 samples. T cells, B-cell-depleted T cells, or PBMCs supplied cDNA or gDNA.

Authors' analysis steps: The assay estimated nucleated cells by amplifying reference gene primers. Using immunoSEQ multiplex PCR, the repertoire was profiled, and TCRdb retains in-frame clones only, with some absent. V, J and clone size were drawn from that table, and D and trimming were deduced from the DNA. The sample has approximately 170,000 clones; approximately 87% are singletons. Trimming shortened V by 5 bases and J by 7 bases, and 11 bases separated the two germline ends. Germline lookup yields CDR1 PRHDT and CDR2 FYEKMQ (reference sequence). The CDR3 consists of 12 residues. The clonotype originates from a woman in her sixties or seventies with acute or convalescent COVID-19. Specimen: peripheral blood. This chain connects TRBV13 to TRBJ1-2; maybe TRBD1 (6 bases). CDR3 protein: CASSKTGFGYTF. For the CDR3, the DNA is TGTGCCAGCAGCAAAACAGGGTTTGGCTACACCTTC.